A single T cell receptor (beta chain) is shown here with its context. Trimming removed 4 bases from V and 5 bases from J, with 8 bases in between. The CDR3 covers 13 residues. The germline CDR1 and CDR2 sequences are MNHEY and SMNVEV (reference sequence). The source of the sample is a study of blood T cell repertoires in COVID-19. As for the study in general: COVID-19 samples from acute and convalescent phases originated in the United States, Italy and Spain. T cells, B-cell-depleted T cells, or PBMCs supplied cDNA or gDNA.

Generated by immunoSEQ multiplex PCR, the TCRdb table keeps only in-frame clones and is missing some. Of 55,000 to 65,000 clones listed, around 87% are singletons. The TCR comes from a human donor with acute or convalescent COVID-19. The donor label of this sample is uncertain. This sequence joins TRBV27 and TRBJ1-4; D is unclear. The sequenced material came from peripheral blood. As DNA, the CDR3 is TGTGCCAGCAGTTCCCGCCGGAATGAAAAACTGTTTTTT. This encodes CASSSRRNEKLFF.